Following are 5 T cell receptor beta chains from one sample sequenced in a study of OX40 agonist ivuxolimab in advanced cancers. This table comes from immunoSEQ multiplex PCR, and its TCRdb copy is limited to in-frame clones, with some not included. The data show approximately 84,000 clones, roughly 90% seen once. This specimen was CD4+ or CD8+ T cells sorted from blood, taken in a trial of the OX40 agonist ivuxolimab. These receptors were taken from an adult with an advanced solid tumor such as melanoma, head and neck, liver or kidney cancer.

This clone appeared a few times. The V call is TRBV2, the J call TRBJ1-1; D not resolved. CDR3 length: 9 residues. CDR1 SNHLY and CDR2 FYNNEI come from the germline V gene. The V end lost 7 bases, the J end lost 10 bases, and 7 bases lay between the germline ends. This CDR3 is CASTGGAFF. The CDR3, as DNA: TGTGCCAGCACTGGAGGAGCTTTCTTT.

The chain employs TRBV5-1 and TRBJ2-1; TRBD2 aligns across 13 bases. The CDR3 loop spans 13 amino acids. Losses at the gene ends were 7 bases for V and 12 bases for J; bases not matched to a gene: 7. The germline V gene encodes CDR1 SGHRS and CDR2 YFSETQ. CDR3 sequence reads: CASGLAGDLGQFF. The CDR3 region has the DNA TGCGCCAGCGGACTAGCGGGAGATTTAGGGCAGTTCTTC.

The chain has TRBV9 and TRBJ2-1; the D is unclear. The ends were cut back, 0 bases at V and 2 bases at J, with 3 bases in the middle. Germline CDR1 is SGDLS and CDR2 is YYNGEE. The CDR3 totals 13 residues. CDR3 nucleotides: TGTGCCAGCAGCGTAGGTCCCTACAATGAGCAGTTCTTC. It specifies CASSVGPYNEQFF. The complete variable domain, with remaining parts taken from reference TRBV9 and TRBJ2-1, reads DSGVTQTPKHLITATGQRVTLRCSPRSGDLSVYWYQQSLDQGLQFLIQYYNGEERAKGNILERFSAQQFPDLHSELNLSSLELGDSALYFCASSVGPYNEQFFGPGTRLTVL.

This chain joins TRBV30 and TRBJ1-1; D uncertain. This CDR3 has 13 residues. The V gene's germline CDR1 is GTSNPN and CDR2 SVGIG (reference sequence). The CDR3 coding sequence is TGTGCTTTTCAACCGGGAGGGCTGGGTGAAGCTTTCTTT. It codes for CAFQPGGLGEAFF.

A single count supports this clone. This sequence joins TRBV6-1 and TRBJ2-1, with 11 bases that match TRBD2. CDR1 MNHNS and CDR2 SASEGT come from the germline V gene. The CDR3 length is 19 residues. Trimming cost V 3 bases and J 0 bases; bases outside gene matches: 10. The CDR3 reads CASSERLAGGRGSYNEQFF. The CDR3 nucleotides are TGTGCCAGCAGTGAGCGTCTAGCGGGAGGTCGGGGCTCCTACAATGAGCAGTTCTTC.